A single sample gave rise to the 28 T cell receptor beta chains below, sequenced in a study of control samples from healthy donors and cancer patients. Clones were read by immunoSEQ multiplex PCR, and TCRdb kept only the in-frame ones, dropping some. The sample lists tens of thousands of clones, around nine tenths seen once, with approximately 3.9% in the top ten. Input material: blood. The source is a woman aged 50 to 60 in good health.

V gene TRBV4-3 combines with J gene TRBJ2-2, with D perhaps matching TRBD1 (6 bases). Trimming stripped 0 bases from V and 1 base from J, with 12 bases between. The CDR3 length is 17 residues. CDR1 and CDR2 from the germline V gene are LGHNA and YSLEER. CDR3 protein: CASSQDVGGLNTGELFF. Here the CDR3 DNA reads TGCGCCAGCAGCCAAGACGTTGGGGGCCTGAACACCGGGGAGCTGTTTTTT.

V is TRBV7-2 and J is TRBJ1-4; D call uncertain. This CDR3 has 13 residues. V gave up 3 bases and J gave up 5 bases, with 7 bases separating them. Germline loops: CDR1 SGHTA, CDR2 FQGNSA. CDR3 in amino acids: CASSLDRNEKLFF. The CDR3 DNA sequence: TGTGCCAGCAGCTTGGACCGAAATGAAAAACTGTTTTTT.

The V call is TRBV6-2 or TRBV6-3, the J call TRBJ2-4; D may be TRBD1 (5 bases). This CDR3 has 17 amino acids. The germline V gene encodes CDR1 MNHEY and CDR2 SVGEGT. V was trimmed by 0 bases and J by 0 bases, leaving 12 bases between them. For the CDR3, the DNA is TGTGCCAGCAGTTACTCGCGAGAGACAGTAGCCAAAAACATTCAGTACTTC. This sequence encodes CASSYSRETVAKNIQYF.

A single count supports this clone. The chain combines TRBV6-5 with TRBJ2-1, with a weak D call TRBD2 (5 bases). Germline V lookup: CDR1 MNHEY, CDR2 SVGAGI. The CDR3 covers 13 residues. The V and J ends lost 10 bases and 7 bases respectively, with 17 bases between them. CDR3 DNA: TGTGCCATACTAGACTCTCTCAGGAATGAGCAGTTCTTC. This encodes CAILDSLRNEQFF.

This chain links TRBV5-6 with TRBJ1-6; D may be TRBD1 (5 bases). The CDR3 totals 13 residues. The germline CDR1 and CDR2 sequences are SGHDT and YYEEEE. With 0 bases removed from V and 8 bases from J, the gap between germline ends came to 6 bases. The DNA for the CDR3 is TGTGCCAGCAGCTTGGGGGGGGATTCACCCCTCCACTTT. As protein: CASSLGGDSPLHF.

This chain links TRBV6-1 with TRBJ1-4, with 7 bases fitting TRBD1. The CDR3 is made up of 15 amino acids. Germline V CDR1 and CDR2: MNHNS, SASEGT. The V gene end was trimmed by 2 bases and the J gene end by 7 bases; junction bases not matched to a gene: 7. The CDR3, as DNA: TGTGCCAGCAGTGAACTAAGGGGGCGCTTTGAAAAACTGTTTTTT. Translating gives CASSELRGRFEKLFF.

The chain combines TRBV18 with TRBJ1-6; D is uncertain. Germline V gives CDR1 KGHSH, CDR2 LQKENI. V lost 2 bases and J 3 bases, leaving 8 bases between the germline ends. There are 15 residues in the CDR3. The CDR3 DNA sequence: TGTGCCAGCTCACCAGATCAGGTCTATAATTCACCCCTCCACTTT. Encoded protein: CASSPDQVYNSPLHF.

The gene calls are TRBV6-5 and TRBJ1-1; the match to TRBD1 covers 9 bases. CDR3 length equals 14 residues. V shed 2 bases, J shed 4 bases, and the junction held 2 bases outside the gene matches. Germline CDR1 MNHEY, CDR2 SVGAGI. The CDR3 region has the DNA TGTGCCAGCAGTTACGGGACAGGGATCACTGAAGCTTTCTTT. This codes for CASSYGTGITEAFF.

This chain uses TRBV5-5 with TRBJ2-6; 8 bases align to TRBD1. This CDR3 has 18 residues. Germline V gene sequence: CDR1 SGHKS, CDR2 YYEKEE (reference sequence). V lost 4 bases to trimming and J lost 3 bases; unmatched junction nucleotides: 12. The CDR3 region has the DNA TGTGCCAGCAGCGTACACCACAGGGGGATCGGTGGGGCCAACGTCCTGACTTTC. Translation gives CASSVHHRGIGGANVLTF.

The V and J genes are TRBV28 and TRBJ2-5; 9 bases match TRBD2. V shed 3 bases, J shed 1 base, and the junction held 6 bases outside the gene matches. The CDR3 runs to 16 residues. Germline-derived CDR1 and CDR2 are MDHEN and SYDVKM. CDR3 coding DNA: TGTGCCAGCAGTTTTACCCAACTAGCGGGCCAAGAGACCCAGTACTTC. This translates into CASSFTQLAGQETQYF.

The rearrangement uses TRBV27 and TRBJ2-3; TRBD1 agrees at 7 bases. CDR1 MNHEY and CDR2 SMNVEV come from the germline V gene (reference sequence). Unmatched junction bases numbered 9, after V lost 5 bases and J lost 7 bases. The CDR3 covers 14 residues. CDR3 amino acids: CASSPTGPLNTQYF. The DNA for the CDR3 is TGTGCCAGCAGTCCGACAGGGCCTTTGAATACGCAGTATTTT.

This rearrangement joins TRBV6-5 to TRBJ1-6; D possibly corresponds to TRBD1 (5 bases). Between the trimmed V and J ends, which lost 7 bases and 7 bases, there was a span of 14 bases. The length of the CDR3 is 14 residues. From germline, CDR1 is MNHEY and CDR2 SVGAGI. CDR3 sequence (DNA): TGTGCCAGCACCGAGGGGCCAAGGAATTCACCCCTCCACTTT. Amino acids: CASTEGPRNSPLHF.

The CDR3 sequence is CASSQGGTSGNEETQYF. The CDR3 DNA reads as TGTGCCAGCAGCCAAGGAGGGACTAGCGGGAATGAAGAGACCCAGTACTTC. V usage is TRBV4-2 and J usage is TRBJ2-5; 13 bases fit TRBD2. The length of the CDR3 is 17 residues. The trim removed 1 base at V and 3 bases at J, leaving 5 bases unmatched. Per the germline V gene, CDR1 is LGHNA and CDR2 is YNFKEQ.

The chain employs TRBV9 and TRBJ2-7; either TRBD1 or TRBD2 may fit D (5 bases each). The length of the CDR3 is 14 residues. V was clipped by 4 bases and J by 0 bases, with 11 bases between them. Germline V gene lookup returns CDR1 SGDLS and CDR2 YYNGEE. CDR3 nucleotide sequence: TGTGCCAGCAGCCTTCGGGACGGCTCCTACGAGCAGTACTTC. Translated: CASSLRDGSYEQYF. The full variable domain, in which reference TRBV9 and TRBJ2-7 provide the parts outside the CDR3, is DSGVTQTPKHLITATGQRVTLRCSPRSGDLSVYWYQQSLDQGLQFLIQYYNGEERAKGNILERFSAQQFPDLHSELNLSSLELGDSALYFCASSLRDGSYEQYFGPGTRLTVT.

This chain joins TRBV2 and TRBJ1-5; D unclear. The CDR3 has 12 amino acids. Germline CDR1 reads SNHLY; CDR2 reads FYNNEI. V was pared by 0 bases and J by 8 bases, with 5 bases between. The CDR3 region is CASSEAAKPQHF. The CDR3, as DNA: TGTGCCAGCAGTGAAGCTGCGAAGCCCCAGCATTTT.

The V call is TRBV3-1 (or the pseudogene TRBV3-2), the J call TRBJ1-4; no firm D call. This CDR3 is built from 13 residues. Germline loops: CDR1 LGHDT, CDR2 YNNKEL (reference sequence). V was trimmed by 1 base and J by 5 bases, leaving 5 bases between them. CDR3 protein: CASSQVRNEKLFF. CDR3 bases: TGTGCCAGCAGCCAAGTAAGAAATGAAAAACTGTTTTTT.

CDR3 loop: CASSLRSGEGNTIYF. In nucleotides, the CDR3 is TGTGCCAGCAGCTTGCGGTCAGGGGAGGGAAACACCATATATTTT. The chain recombines TRBV5-4 with TRBJ1-3, with D tentatively TRBD1 (6 bases). Trimming cost V 1 base and J 4 bases, with 12 bases left between them. The germline V gene has CDR1 SGHNT and CDR2 YYREEE (reference sequence). CDR3 size: 15 residues.

The chain carries TRBV28 and TRBJ1-5; the match to TRBD1 covers 8 bases. V shed 10 bases, J shed 1 base, and the junction held 6 bases outside the gene matches. Germline assignment: CDR1 MDHEN and CDR2 SYDVKM. CDR3 length: 14 residues. CDR3 bases: TGTGCCACGGGGGGGGACAGGAGCAATCAGCCCCAGCATTTT. Translating gives CATGGDRSNQPQHF.

This chain joins TRBV29-1 and TRBJ1-2; D call uncertain. Germline CDR1 is SQVTM and CDR2 is ANQGSEA. The CDR3 is 11 amino acids. Trimming cost V 7 bases and J 6 bases, with 12 bases left between them. DNA of the CDR3: TGCAGCGCCGCCGAACTTGATGGCTACACCTTC. This codes for CSAAELDGYTF. Based on the CDR3 plus reference TRBV29-1 and TRBJ1-2, the full variable domain is SAVISQKPSRDICQRGTSLTIQCQVDSQVTMMFWYRQQPGQSLTLIATANQGSEATYESGFVIDKFPISRPNLTFSTLTVSNMSPEDSSIYLCSAAELDGYTFGSGTRLTVV.

The count of this clone is one. The rearrangement uses TRBV10-1 and TRBJ1-3; 8 positions match TRBD1. The CDR3 has 17 residues. The V gene end was trimmed by 7 bases and the J gene end by 1 base; junction bases not matched to a gene: 12. Germline values: CDR1 WNHNN, CDR2 SYGVQD (reference sequence). The CDR3 here is CASIVRDRTVSGNTIYF. CDR3 nucleotides: TGCGCCAGCATAGTTCGGGACAGGACCGTATCTGGAAACACCATATATTTT.

This clone was detected once. This chain links TRBV7-2 with TRBJ1-6; maybe TRBD1 (5 bases). Trimming left V 3 bases short and J 7 bases short, with 10 bases between. Germline V lookup: CDR1 SGHTA, CDR2 FQGNSA. The CDR3 contains 14 residues. In nucleotides, the CDR3 is TGTGCCAGCAGCTTCAGGGCACTGAATTCACCCCTCCACTTT. Its translation is CASSFRALNSPLHF.

V gene TRBV6-5 combines with J gene TRBJ2-1; TRBD2 matches 7 bases. CDR1 MNHEY and CDR2 SVGAGI come from the germline V gene. The CDR3 totals 12 residues. The trim removed 5 bases at V and 9 bases at J, leaving 4 bases unmatched. The CDR3, as DNA: TGTGCCAGCAGTCTCGGGGGGACTGAGCAGTTCTTC. This encodes CASSLGGTEQFF.

The chain has TRBV4-2 and TRBJ1-6; D gene unclear. The CDR3 is made up of 15 amino acids. Germline CDR1 and CDR2: LGHNA and YNFKEQ. Trimming stripped 0 bases from V and 13 bases from J, with 16 bases between. The CDR3 reads CASSQDWTDPRPLHF. CDR3 sequence (DNA): TGTGCCAGCAGCCAAGACTGGACCGACCCCCGGCCCCTCCACTTT.

J is TRBJ2-1 and V is TRBV5-4, with D hard to call. CDR1 SGHNT and CDR2 YYREEE come from the germline V gene (reference sequence). CDR3 length: 14 amino acids. Trimming stripped 2 bases from V and 6 bases from J, with 12 bases between. CDR3 protein: CASSFETRINEQFF. The CDR3 nucleotides are TGTGCCAGCAGCTTCGAGACAAGAATCAATGAGCAGTTCTTC.

The chain is built from TRBV6-5 and TRBJ2-1, with TRBD1 identical over 7 bases. The CDR3 runs 14 residues. Germline-derived CDR1 and CDR2 are MNHEY and SVGAGI. J lost 4 bases, V lost 7 bases, and 7 bases had no gene match. The CDR3 here is CASNADRVYNEQFF. The CDR3 DNA reads as TGTGCCAGCAACGCCGACAGGGTTTACAATGAGCAGTTCTTC.

This rearrangement joins TRBV6-2 or TRBV6-3 to TRBJ1-5; TRBD1 is a possible D gene (5 bases). CDR3 length: 15 residues. V was pared by 6 bases and J by 7 bases, with 19 bases between. In germline, CDR1 is MNHEY, CDR2 SVGEGT. Here the CDR3 reads CASSPWGDRIQPQHF. The CDR3, as DNA: TGTGCCAGCAGCCCCTGGGGGGATAGGATACAGCCCCAGCATTTT.

V and J are TRBV5-1 and TRBJ2-5, with a weak D call TRBD1 (9 bases). This CDR3 contains 16 residues. V lost 4 bases and J 5 bases, leaving 21 bases between the germline ends. Germline CDR1 reads SGHRS; CDR2 reads YFSETQ. This CDR3 reads CASSPGGDRAWETQYF. The CDR3 bases are TGCGCCAGCAGCCCCGGGGGGGACAGGGCGTGGGAGACCCAGTACTTC. Variable domain in full (rest from reference TRBV5-1 and TRBJ2-5): KAGVTQTPRYLIKTRGQQVTLSCSPISGHRSVSWYQQTPGQGLQFLFEYFSETQRNKGNFPGRFSGRQFSNSRSEMNVSTLELGDSALYLCASSPGGDRAWETQYFGPGTRLLVL.

The V and J genes are TRBV11-2 and TRBJ1-2, with a weak D call TRBD1 (6 bases). The CDR3 length is 14 residues. V was trimmed by 5 bases and J by 8 bases, leaving 18 bases between them. The germline CDR1 and CDR2 sequences are SGHAT and FQNNGV. CDR3 sequence: CASSPRGGVGGYTF. The CDR3 DNA sequence: TGTGCCAGCAGCCCCAGGGGCGGGGTCGGGGGCTACACCTTC.